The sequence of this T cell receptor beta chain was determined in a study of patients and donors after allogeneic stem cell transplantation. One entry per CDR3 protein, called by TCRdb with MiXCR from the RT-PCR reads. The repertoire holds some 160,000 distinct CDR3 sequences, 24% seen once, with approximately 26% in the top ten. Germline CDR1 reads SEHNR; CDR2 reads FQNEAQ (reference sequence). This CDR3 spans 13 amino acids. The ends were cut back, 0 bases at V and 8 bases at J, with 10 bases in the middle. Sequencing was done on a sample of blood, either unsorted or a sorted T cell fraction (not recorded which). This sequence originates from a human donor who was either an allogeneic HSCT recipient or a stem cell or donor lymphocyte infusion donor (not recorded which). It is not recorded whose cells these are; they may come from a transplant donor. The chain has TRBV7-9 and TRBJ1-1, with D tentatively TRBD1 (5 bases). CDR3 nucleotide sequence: TGTGCCAGCAGCTTAGCGACAGACCTCGAAGCTTTCTTT. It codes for CASSLATDLEAFF. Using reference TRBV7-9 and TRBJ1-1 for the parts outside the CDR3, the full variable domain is DTGVSQNPRHKITKRGQNVTFRCDPISEHNRLYWYRQTLGQGPEFLTYFQNEAQLEKSRLLSDRFSAERPKGSFSTLEIQRTEQGDSAMYLCASSLATDLEAFFGQGTRLTVV.